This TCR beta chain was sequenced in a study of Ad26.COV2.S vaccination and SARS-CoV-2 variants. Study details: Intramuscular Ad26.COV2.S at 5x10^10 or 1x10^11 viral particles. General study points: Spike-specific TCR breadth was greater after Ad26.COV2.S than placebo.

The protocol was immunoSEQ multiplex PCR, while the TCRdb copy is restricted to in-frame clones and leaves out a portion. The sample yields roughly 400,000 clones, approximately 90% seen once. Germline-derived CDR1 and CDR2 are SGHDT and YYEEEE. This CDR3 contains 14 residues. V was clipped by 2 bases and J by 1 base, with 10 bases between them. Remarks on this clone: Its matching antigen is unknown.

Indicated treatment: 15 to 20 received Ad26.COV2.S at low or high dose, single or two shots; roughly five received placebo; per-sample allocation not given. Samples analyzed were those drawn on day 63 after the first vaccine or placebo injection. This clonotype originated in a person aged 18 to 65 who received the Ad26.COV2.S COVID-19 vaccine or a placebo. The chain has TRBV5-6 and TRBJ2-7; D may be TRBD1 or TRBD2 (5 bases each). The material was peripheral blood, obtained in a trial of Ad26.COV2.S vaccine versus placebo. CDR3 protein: CASSLWDGSYEQYF. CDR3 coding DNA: TGTGCCAGCAGCTTATGGGACGGATCCTACGAGCAGTACTTC.